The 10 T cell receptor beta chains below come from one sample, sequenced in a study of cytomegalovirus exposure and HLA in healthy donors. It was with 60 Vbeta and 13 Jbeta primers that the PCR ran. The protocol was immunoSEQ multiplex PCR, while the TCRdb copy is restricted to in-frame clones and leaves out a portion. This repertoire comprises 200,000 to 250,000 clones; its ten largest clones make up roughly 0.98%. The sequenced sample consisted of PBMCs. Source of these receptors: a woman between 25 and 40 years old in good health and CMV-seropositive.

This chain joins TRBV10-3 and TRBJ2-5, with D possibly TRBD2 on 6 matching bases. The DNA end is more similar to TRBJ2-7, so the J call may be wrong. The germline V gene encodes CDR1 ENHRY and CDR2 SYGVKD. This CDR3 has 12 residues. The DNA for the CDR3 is TGTGCCATCAGTGGGAGGGAGTTCGAGCAGTACTTC. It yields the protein CAISGREFEQYF.

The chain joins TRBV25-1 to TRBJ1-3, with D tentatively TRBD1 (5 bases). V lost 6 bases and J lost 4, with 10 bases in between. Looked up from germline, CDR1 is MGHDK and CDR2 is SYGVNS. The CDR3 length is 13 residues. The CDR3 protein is CASSLRVGNTIYF. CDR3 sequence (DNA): TGTGCCAGCAGCCTCAGGGTCGGAAACACCATATATTTT.

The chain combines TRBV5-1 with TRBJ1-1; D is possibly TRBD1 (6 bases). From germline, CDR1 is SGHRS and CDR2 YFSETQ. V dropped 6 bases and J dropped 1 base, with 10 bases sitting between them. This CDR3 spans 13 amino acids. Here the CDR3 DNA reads TGCGCCAGCACCGGGACAAGGAACACTGAAGCTTTCTTT. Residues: CASTGTRNTEAFF.

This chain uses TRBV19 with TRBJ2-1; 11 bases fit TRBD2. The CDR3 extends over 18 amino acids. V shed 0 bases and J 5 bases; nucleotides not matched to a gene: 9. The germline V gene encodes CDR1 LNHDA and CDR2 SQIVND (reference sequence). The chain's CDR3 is CASSIDVLAGGLHNEQFF. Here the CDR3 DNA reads TGTGCCAGTAGTATAGATGTCCTAGCGGGAGGCCTACACAATGAGCAGTTCTTC.

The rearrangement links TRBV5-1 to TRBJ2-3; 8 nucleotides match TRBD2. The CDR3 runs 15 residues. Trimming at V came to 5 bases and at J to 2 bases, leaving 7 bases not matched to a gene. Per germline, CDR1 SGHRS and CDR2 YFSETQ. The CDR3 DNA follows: TGCGCCAGCAGATTCGGGGGGGATCTCACAGATACGCAGTATTTT. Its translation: CASRFGGDLTDTQYF.

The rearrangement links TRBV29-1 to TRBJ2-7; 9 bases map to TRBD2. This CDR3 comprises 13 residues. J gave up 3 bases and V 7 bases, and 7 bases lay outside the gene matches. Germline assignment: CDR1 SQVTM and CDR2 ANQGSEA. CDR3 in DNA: TGCAGCGCCGGGGGCGGGAGGGGCTACGAGCAGTACTTC. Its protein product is CSAGGGRGYEQYF.

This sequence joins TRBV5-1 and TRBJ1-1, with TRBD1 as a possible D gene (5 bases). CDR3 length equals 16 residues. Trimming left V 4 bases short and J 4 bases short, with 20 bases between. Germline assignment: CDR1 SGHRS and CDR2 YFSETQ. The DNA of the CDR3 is TGCGCCAGCAGCCAGCCTTGGGGGGTATCGAGCACTGAAGCTTTCTTT. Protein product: CASSQPWGVSSTEAFF.

The CDR3 spells CATRQGTTDTQYF. The CDR3 DNA reads TGTGCCACTCGACAGGGTACCACAGATACGCAGTATTTT. This sequence joins TRBV28 and TRBJ2-3; 7 positions agree with TRBD1. CDR3 length: 13 amino acids. Germline trimming cut 10 bases from V and 2 bases from J; bases unmatched to any gene: 6. The germline gives CDR1 MDHEN, CDR2 SYDVKM.

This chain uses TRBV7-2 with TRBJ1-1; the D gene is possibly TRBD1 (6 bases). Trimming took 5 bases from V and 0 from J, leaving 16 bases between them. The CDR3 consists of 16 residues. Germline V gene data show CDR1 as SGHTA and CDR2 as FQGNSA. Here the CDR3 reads CASSPQGSTMNTEAFF. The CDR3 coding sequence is TGTGCCAGCAGCCCCCAGGGGAGTACGATGAACACTGAAGCTTTCTTT.

The CDR3 bases are TGTGCCAGTAGTTCGAATCGGCGGGCGACCCAGTACTTC. Protein product: CASSSNRRATQYF. This chain links TRBV19 with TRBJ2-5; D may be TRBD2 (5 bases). Per germline, CDR1 LNHDA and CDR2 SQIVND (reference sequence). The CDR3 covers 13 residues. Trimming took off 5 bases at V and 7 bases at J, with 14 bases between the two ends.